This T cell receptor (beta chain) was documented in a study of cytomegalovirus exposure and HLA in healthy donors. Across the study: A prior analysis found 117 million unique TCR beta sequences from around 180 million T cells. Study findings and constraints: In vitro testing confirmed a few CMV-associated chains as specific for CMV antigens. Usually a TCR sequence was rare, but some public TCRs were found in many donors.

In the PCR, 60 Vbeta and 13 Jbeta primers were used. Sequencing was performed with immunoSEQ multiplex PCR; in TCRdb, only in-frame clones are kept and a portion is missing. This table holds 150,000 to 170,000 clones, roughly 83% found once. After removal of 6 bases from V and 2 bases from J, the junction contained 9 bases not matched to a gene. The germline V gene encodes CDR1 SGDLS and CDR2 YYNGEE. This CDR3 spans 15 amino acids. This cohort consisted of healthy bone marrow donors. Comments on this clone: Its target is unknown.

The sequence was obtained from a man younger than 40 in good health and CMV-seropositive. Sequencing was carried out using PBMCs. The chain joins TRBV9 to TRBJ2-5; TRBD1 matches at 8 bases. In nucleotides, the CDR3 is TGTGCCAGCACCCAGGGGGCAGGGGATCAAGAGACCCAGTACTTC. It yields the protein CASTQGAGDQETQYF.